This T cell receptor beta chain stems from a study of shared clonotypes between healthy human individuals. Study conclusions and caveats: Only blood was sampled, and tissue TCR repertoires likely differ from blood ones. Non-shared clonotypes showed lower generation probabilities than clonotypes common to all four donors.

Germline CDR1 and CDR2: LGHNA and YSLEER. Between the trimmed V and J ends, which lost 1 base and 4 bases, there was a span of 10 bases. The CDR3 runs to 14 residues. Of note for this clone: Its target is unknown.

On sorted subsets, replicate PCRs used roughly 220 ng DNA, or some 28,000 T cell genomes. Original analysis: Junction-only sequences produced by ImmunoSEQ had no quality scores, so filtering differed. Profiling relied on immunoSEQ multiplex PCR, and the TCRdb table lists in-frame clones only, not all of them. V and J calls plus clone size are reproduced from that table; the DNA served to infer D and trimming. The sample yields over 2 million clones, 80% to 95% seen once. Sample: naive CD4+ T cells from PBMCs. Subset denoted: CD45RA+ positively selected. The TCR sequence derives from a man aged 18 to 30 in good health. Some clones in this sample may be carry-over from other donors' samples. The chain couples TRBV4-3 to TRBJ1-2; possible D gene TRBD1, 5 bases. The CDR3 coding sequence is TGCGCCAGCAGCCAAGGCGACAGAGGCTATGGCTACACCTTC. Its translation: CASSQGDRGYGYTF.